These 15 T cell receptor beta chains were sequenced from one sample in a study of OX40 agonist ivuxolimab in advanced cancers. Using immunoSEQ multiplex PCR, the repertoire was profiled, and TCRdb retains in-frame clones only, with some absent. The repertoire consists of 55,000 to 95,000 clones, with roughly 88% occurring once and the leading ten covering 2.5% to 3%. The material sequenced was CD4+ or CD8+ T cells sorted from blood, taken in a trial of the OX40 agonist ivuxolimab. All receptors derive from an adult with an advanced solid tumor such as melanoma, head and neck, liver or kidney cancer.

The CDR3 DNA sequence: TGTGCCAGCAGTCGGGACAAAGACTATGGCTACACCTTC. It specifies CASSRDKDYGYTF. The gene calls are TRBV6-6 and TRBJ1-2; D is possibly TRBD1 (6 bases). Germline V lookup: CDR1 MNHNY, CDR2 SVGAGI (reference sequence). V shed 5 bases and J shed 3 bases, with 10 bases lying between them. This CDR3 spans 13 amino acids.

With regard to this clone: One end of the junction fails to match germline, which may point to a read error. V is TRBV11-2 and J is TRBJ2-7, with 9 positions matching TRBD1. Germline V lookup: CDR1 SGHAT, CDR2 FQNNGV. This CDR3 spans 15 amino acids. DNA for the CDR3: TGTGTCAGCAGCATCACGGACAGGGGACCCTACGAGCAGTACTTC. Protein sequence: CVSSITDRGPYEQYF.

The CDR3 loop reads CATSSPSTEQYF. CDR3 DNA: TGTGCCACCAGCAGCCCCAGCACCGAGCAGTACTTC. The chain links TRBV15 to TRBJ2-7; no definite D call. Germline lookup yields CDR1 LNHNV and CDR2 YYDKDF (reference sequence). The CDR3 has 12 residues. Trimming left V 3 bases short and J 6 bases short, with 9 bases between. Together with reference TRBV15 and TRBJ2-7, the CDR3 gives the full variable domain: DAMVIQNPRYQVTQFGKPVTLSCSQTLNHNVMYWYQQKSSQAPKLLFHYYDKDFNNEADTPDNFQSRRPNTSFCFLDIRSPGLGDTAMYLCATSSPSTEQYFGPGTRLTVT.

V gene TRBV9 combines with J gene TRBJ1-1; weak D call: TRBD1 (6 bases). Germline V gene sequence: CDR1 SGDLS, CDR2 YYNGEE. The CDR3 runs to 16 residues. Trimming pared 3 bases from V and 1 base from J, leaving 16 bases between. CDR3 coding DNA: TGTGCCAGCAGCGCAGAATCCGGGACACCGAACACTGAAGCTTTCTTT. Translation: CASSAESGTPNTEAFF.

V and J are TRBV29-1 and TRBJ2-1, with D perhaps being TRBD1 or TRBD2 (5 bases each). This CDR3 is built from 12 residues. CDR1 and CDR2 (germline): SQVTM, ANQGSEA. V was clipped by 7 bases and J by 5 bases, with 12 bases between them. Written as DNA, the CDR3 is TGCAGCGCCGGTCGAGGGGACAATGAGCAGTTCTTC. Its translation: CSAGRGDNEQFF.

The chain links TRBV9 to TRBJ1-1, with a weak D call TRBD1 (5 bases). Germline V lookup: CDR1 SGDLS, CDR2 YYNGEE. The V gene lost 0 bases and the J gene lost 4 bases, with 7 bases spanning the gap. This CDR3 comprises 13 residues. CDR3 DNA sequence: TGTGCCAGCAGCGTAGGGGGACCCACTGAAGCTTTCTTT. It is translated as CASSVGGPTEAFF.

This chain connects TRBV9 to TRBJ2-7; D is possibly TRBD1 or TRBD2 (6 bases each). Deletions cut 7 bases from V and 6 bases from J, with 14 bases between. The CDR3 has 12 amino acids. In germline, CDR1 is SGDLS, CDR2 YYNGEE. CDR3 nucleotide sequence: TGTGCCAGCGCAGAGGGGGGAGGCGAGCAGTACTTC. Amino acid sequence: CASAEGGGEQYF.

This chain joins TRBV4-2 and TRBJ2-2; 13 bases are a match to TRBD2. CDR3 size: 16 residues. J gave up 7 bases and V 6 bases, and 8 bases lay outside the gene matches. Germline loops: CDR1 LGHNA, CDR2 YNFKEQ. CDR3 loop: CASSWTSGSMGGELFF. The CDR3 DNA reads TGTGCCAGCAGTTGGACTAGCGGGAGTATGGGCGGGGAGCTGTTTTTT.

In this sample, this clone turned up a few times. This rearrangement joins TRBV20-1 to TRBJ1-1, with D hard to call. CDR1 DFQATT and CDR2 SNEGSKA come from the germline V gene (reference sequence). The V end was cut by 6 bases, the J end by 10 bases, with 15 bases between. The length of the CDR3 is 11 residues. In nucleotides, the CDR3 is TGCAGTGCCAGCCCCTGGGTGGGAGCTTTCTTT. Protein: CSASPWVGAFF.

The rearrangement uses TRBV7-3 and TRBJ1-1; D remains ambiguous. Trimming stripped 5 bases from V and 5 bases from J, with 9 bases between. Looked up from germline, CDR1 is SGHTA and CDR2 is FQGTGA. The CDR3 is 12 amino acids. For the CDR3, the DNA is TGTGCCAGCAGCGTTGGTAGGACTGAAGCTTTCTTT. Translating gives CASSVGRTEAFF.

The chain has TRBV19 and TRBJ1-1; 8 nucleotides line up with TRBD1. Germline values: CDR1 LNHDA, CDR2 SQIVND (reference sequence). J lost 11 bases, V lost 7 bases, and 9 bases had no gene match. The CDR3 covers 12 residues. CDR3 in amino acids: CASNDRGSVAFF. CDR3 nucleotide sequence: TGTGCCAGTAACGACAGGGGTTCAGTGGCTTTCTTT.

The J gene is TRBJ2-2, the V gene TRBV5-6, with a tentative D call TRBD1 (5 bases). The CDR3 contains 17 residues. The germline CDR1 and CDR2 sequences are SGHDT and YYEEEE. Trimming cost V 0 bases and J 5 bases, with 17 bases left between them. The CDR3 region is CASSLAAGWRETGELFF. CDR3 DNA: TGTGCCAGCAGCTTGGCCGCAGGGTGGAGAGAAACCGGGGAGCTGTTTTTT.

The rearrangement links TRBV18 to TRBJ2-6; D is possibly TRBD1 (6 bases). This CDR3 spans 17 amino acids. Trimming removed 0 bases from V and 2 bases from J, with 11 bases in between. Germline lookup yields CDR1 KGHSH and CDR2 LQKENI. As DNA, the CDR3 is TGTGCCAGCTCACCACCGCCAGGGGCCCCTGGGGCCAACGTCCTGACTTTC. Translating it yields CASSPPPGAPGANVLTF.

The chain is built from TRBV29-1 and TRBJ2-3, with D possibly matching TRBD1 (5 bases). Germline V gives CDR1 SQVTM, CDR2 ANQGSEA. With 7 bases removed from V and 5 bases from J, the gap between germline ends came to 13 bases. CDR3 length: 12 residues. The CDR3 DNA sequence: TGCAGCGCAGGACACCCCGGAGATACGCAGTATTTT. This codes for CSAGHPGDTQYF.

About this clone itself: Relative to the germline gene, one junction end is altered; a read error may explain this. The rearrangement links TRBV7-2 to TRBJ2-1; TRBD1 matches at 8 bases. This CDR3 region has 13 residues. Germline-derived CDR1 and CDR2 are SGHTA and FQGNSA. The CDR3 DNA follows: TGTGCCAGCAGCCGCGAGTCGTTGGACAGGGCGATCTTC. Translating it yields CASSRESLDRAIF.